Listed below are T cell receptor beta chains from one sample, sequenced in a study of neurological immune-mediated disorders. MiXCR was run by TCRdb on the 5' RACE reads, yielding one entry per CDR3 protein. The table has some 20,000 distinct CDR3 sequences, 6.5% to 9% seen once. Sequenced input: CD8+ T cells from blood. These receptor sequences come from a woman in her thirties with HTLV-1-associated myelopathy (HAM/TSP). Each CDR3 is given with its conserved first and last residue. The D gene is left open where the match is weak. Rows may omit the clone size; those that give it use once, few, many or a size class.

TRBV14	.	many	TRBJ2-2	TGTGCCAGCAGCCTAAGATCAGGCACCGGGGAGCTGTTTTTT	CASSLRSGTGELFF
TRBV29-1	.	many	TRBJ1-2	TGCAGCGTTGAAGACCCAGAGCGGGGTGGCTACACCTTC	CSVEDPERGGYTF
TRBV20-1	.	.	TRBJ2-3	TGCAGTGCTCGGACTACAGATACGCAGTATTTT	CSARTTDTQYF
TRBV5-5	TRBD2	many	TRBJ2-2	TGTGCCAGCAGCTTCGGATCTAGCGGGGGTTGGTTCTCCGGGGAGCTGTTTTTT	CASSFGSSGGWFSGELFF
TRBV4-2	TRBD2	many	TRBJ2-2	TGTGCCAGCAGCCCCGGACTAGCGGGGTTAAAAACCGGGGAGCTGTTTTTT	CASSPGLAGLKTGELFF
TRBV9	.	many	TRBJ1-5	TGTGCCAGCAGCGTAGGGACGGGCAATCAGCCCCAGCATTTT	CASSVGTGNQPQHF
TRBV7-8	.	many	TRBJ1-1	TGTGCCAGCAGCTATGAGAACACTGAAGCTTTCTTT	CASSYENTEAFF
TRBV12-3/TRBV12-4	.	many	TRBJ2-1	TGTGCCAGCGGTCGAGAGCAGTTCTTC	CASGREQFF
TRBV4-1	.	many	TRBJ1-4	TGCGCCAGCAGCCCAACAGGAGCAACTAATGAAAAACTGTTTTTT	CASSPTGATNEKLFF
TRBV5-1	TRBD2	many	TRBJ2-3	TGCGCCAGCAGCCTGACAGGGTTCGCGGGGGGGCCCTCCACAGATACGCAGTATTTT	CASSLTGFAGGPSTDTQYF
TRBV20-1	TRBD2	many	TRBJ2-7	TGCAGTGCCGAGCGGGGGCCTAATTACGAGCAGTACTTC	CSAERGPNYEQYF
TRBV20-1	.	many	TRBJ2-3	TGCAGTGCTAGAGTCCTGGGGCTTTATAGGTCGGATACGCAGTATTTT	CSARVLGLYRSDTQYF
TRBV15	TRBD1	few	TRBJ1-3	TGTGCCACCAGCAGAGATCAGACGTTGGGGACAGGGGATGGCTCTGGAAACACCATATATTTT	CATSRDQTLGTGDGSGNTIYF